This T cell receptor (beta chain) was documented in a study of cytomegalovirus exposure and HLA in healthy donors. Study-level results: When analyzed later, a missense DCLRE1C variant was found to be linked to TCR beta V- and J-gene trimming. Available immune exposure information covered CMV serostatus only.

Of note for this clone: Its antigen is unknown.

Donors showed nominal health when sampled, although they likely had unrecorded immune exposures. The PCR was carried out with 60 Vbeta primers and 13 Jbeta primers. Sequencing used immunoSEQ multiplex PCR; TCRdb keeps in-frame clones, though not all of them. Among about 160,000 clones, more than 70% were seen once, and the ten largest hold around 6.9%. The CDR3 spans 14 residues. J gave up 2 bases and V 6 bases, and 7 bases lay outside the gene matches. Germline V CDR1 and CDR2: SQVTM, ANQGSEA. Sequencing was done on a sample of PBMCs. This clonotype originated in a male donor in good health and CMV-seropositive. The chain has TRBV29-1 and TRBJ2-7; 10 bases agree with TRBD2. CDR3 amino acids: CSVGTSASPYEQYF. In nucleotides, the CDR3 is TGCAGCGTCGGGACTAGCGCCTCGCCCTACGAGCAGTACTTC.